One sample yielded the 14 T cell receptor beta chains listed below, sequenced in a study of control samples from healthy donors and cancer patients. This table comes from immunoSEQ multiplex PCR, and its TCRdb copy is limited to in-frame clones, with some not included. The sample contains fewer than 95,000 clones, 86% of which appear only once. Sequencing was performed on blood. Receptor source: a woman in her forties or fifties in good health.

The chain recombines TRBV19 with TRBJ1-5; maybe TRBD1 (6 bases). The germline V gene encodes CDR1 LNHDA and CDR2 SQIVND (reference sequence). CDR3 length equals 18 residues. The V and J ends lost 4 bases and 8 bases respectively, with 27 bases between them. The CDR3 loop reads CASSSLLRRAGGTEPQHF. CDR3 DNA: TGTGCCAGTAGTAGCCTACTTCGCCGGGCGGGGGGCACTGAGCCCCAGCATTTT.

This clone was seen more than once but under ten times. This chain uses TRBV6-2 or TRBV6-3 with TRBJ2-7; weak D call: TRBD1 (6 bases). This CDR3 is built from 15 residues. V lost 1 base and J 5 bases, leaving 15 bases between the germline ends. Germline lookup yields CDR1 MNHEY and CDR2 SVGEGT. CDR3 DNA sequence: TGTGCCAGCAGTTACTTCGTCAGGGGTTACGACGAGCAGTACTTC. It yields the protein CASSYFVRGYDEQYF.

The chain combines TRBV6-5 with TRBJ1-1; maybe TRBD1 (6 bases). V was trimmed by 0 bases and J by 5 bases, leaving 13 bases between them. Germline V gene sequence: CDR1 MNHEY, CDR2 SVGAGI. The CDR3 length is 15 residues. CDR3 in amino acids: CASSYSFRGGTEAFF. CDR3 sequence (DNA): TGTGCCAGCAGTTACTCGTTCAGGGGTGGAACTGAAGCTTTCTTT.

This chain links TRBV20-1 with TRBJ2-1; D uncertain. Trimming left V 7 bases short and J 5 bases short, with 9 bases between. This CDR3 spans 11 amino acids. CDR1 is DFQATT and CDR2 is SNEGSKA in the germline V gene (reference sequence). The CDR3 DNA sequence: TGCAGTGTAGGTTTGAACAATGAGCAGTTCTTC. It is translated as CSVGLNNEQFF.

This chain links TRBV5-5 with TRBJ1-2, with D perhaps TRBD1 (5 bases). Trimming removed 1 base at V and 0 bases at J, with 16 bases between. The CDR3 is 17 residues long. Germline CDR1 SGHKS, CDR2 YYEKEE (reference sequence). The chain's CDR3 is CASSLRSRTPANYGYTF. Written as DNA, the CDR3 is TGTGCCAGCAGCTTGAGGTCCCGGACACCGGCTAACTATGGCTACACCTTC.

This clone was counted once. The chain uses TRBV4-3 and TRBJ2-7, with D uncertain. Germline V gene lookup returns CDR1 LGHNA and CDR2 YSLEER. The V and J ends lost 1 base and 3 bases respectively, with 13 bases between them. The CDR3 runs 15 residues. This chain's CDR3 is CASSQVLNNYYEQYF. In DNA, the CDR3 is TGCGCCAGCAGCCAAGTACTTAACAACTACTACGAGCAGTACTTC.

The chain joins TRBV9 to TRBJ1-1; D not resolved. Trimming removed 4 bases at V and 4 bases at J, with 17 bases between. The germline V gene encodes CDR1 SGDLS and CDR2 YYNGEE. The CDR3 covers 15 residues. The CDR3 DNA reads TGTGCCAGCAGCCTTTATAAGGAGGGTGTCACTGAAGCTTTCTTT. Protein product: CASSLYKEGVTEAFF.

On this clone itself: This CDR3 is also generated by other DNA sequences in the sample. J is TRBJ1-1 and V is TRBV5-1; 11 positions match TRBD1. CDR3 length: 14 residues. Germline V gene data show CDR1 as SGHRS and CDR2 as YFSETQ. Germline trimming cut 4 bases from V and 7 bases from J; bases unmatched to any gene: 6. The CDR3 bases are TGCGCCAGCAGCGTGGGACAGGGGGTGGGTGAAGCTTTCTTT. Translation gives CASSVGQGVGEAFF.

The chain has TRBV7-6 and TRBJ1-1, with 7 nucleotides matching TRBD1. Germline CDR1 SGHVS, CDR2 FNYEAQ. Germline trimming cut 5 bases from V and 0 bases from J; bases unmatched to any gene: 3. The CDR3 runs 14 residues. The CDR3 spells CASSATGMNTEAFF. The CDR3 nucleotides read TGTGCCAGCAGCGCGACAGGGATGAACACTGAAGCTTTCTTT.

The J gene is TRBJ2-1, the V gene TRBV5-1; D uncertain. Per germline, CDR1 SGHRS and CDR2 YFSETQ. V dropped 2 bases and J dropped 5 bases, with 5 bases sitting between them. The CDR3 has 12 amino acids. This CDR3 reads CASSFADNEQFF. The CDR3 nucleotides read TGCGCCAGCAGCTTCGCTGACAATGAGCAGTTCTTC.

The rearrangement links TRBV7-2 to TRBJ1-1; the match to TRBD1 covers 7 bases. The CDR3 length is 14 residues. Germline loops: CDR1 SGHTA, CDR2 FQGNSA. Germline trimming cut 9 bases from V and 3 bases from J; bases unmatched to any gene: 10. The CDR3 here is CASLTGFLDTEAFF. The CDR3 coding sequence is TGTGCCAGTCTGACAGGGTTTTTAGACACTGAAGCTTTCTTT.

This clone was found a few times. One junction end does not reproduce the germline sequence, and a read error may be involved. This rearrangement joins TRBV6-1 to TRBJ1-5; tentatively, D is TRBD1 (5 bases). Germline lookup yields CDR1 MNHNS and CDR2 SASEGT. The CDR3 has 15 amino acids. The CDR3 reads CASSEGPGGGRPQHF. The CDR3 coding sequence is TGTGCCAGCAGCGAAGGACCCGGGGGAGGGAGGCCCCAGCATTTT.

The chain is built from TRBV7-2 and TRBJ1-6, with a weak D call TRBD1 (6 bases). Germline V lookup: CDR1 SGHTA, CDR2 FQGNSA. Trimming shortened V by 1 base and J by 10 bases, and 17 bases separated the two germline ends. The CDR3 runs 16 residues. The CDR3 is CASSLEGGSTGSPLHF. CDR3 sequence (DNA): TGTGCCAGCAGCTTAGAAGGGGGGAGTACCGGATCACCCCTCCACTTT.

The J gene is TRBJ2-7, the V gene TRBV29-1; 7 bases fit TRBD1. This CDR3 has 14 residues. V lost 5 bases to trimming and J lost 7 bases; unmatched junction nucleotides: 14. The germline gives CDR1 SQVTM, CDR2 ANQGSEA. As DNA, the CDR3 is TGCAGCGTTTCAGAAGGGGGCTACGCTTCGGAGCAGTACTTC. Amino acid sequence: CSVSEGGYASEQYF.